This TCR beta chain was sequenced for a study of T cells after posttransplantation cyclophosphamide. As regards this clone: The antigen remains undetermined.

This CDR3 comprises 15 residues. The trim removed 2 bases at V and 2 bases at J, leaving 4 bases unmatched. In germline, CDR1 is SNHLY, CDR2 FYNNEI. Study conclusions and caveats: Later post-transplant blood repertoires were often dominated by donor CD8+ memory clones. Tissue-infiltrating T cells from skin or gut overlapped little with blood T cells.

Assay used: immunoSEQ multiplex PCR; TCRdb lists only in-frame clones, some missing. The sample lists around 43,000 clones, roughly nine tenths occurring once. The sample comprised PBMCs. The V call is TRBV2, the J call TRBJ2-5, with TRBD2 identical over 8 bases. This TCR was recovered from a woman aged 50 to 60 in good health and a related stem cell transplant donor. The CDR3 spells CASSETGGTQETQYF. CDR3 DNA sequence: TGTGCCAGCAGTGAAACGGGGGGGACTCAAGAGACCCAGTACTTC. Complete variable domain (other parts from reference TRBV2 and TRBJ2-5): EPEVTQTPSHQVTQMGQEVILRCVPISNHLYFYWYRQILGQKVEFLVSFYNNEISEKSEIFDDQFSVERPDGSNFTLKIRSTKLEDSAMYFCASSETGGTQETQYFGPGTRLLVL.